Below, 14 T cell receptor beta chains from the same sample are listed, as sequenced in a study of T cells after yellow fever vaccination (dated by TCRdb to about 2019). The sample's treatment or condition label is to be understood as: live attenuated yellow fever vaccine strain. The library relied on 5' RACE. The sequencer listed for this sample is Illumina NovaSeq 6000. Through fastp at Q25 and MiXCR, TCRdb rebuilt clones from the public reads, retaining in-frame beta chains. CDR3 protein sequences are deduplicated, and each keeps its most common genes and DNA. This sample has some 250,000 distinct CDR3 sequences in its table, and approximately 3.8% of those were observed once. About 19% of the sample lies in the top ten. This material consisted of PBMCs, taken 15 days after the yellow fever booster vaccination. Receptors originate from a young man who received the YFV17D yellow fever vaccine.

This clonotype has ten or more counts. The rearrangement uses TRBV28 and TRBJ1-4; no clear D. Germline CDR1 is MDHEN and CDR2 is SYDVKM. There are 16 residues in the CDR3. V lost 6 bases, J lost 8 bases, and 22 bases lay in between. The DNA of the CDR3 is TGTGCCAGCAGAACCCGCCGTGGGGAGACGAAAGAAAAACTGTTTTTT. Translation gives CASRTRRGETKEKLFF.

This clonotype was counted at least ten times. This chain connects TRBV10-2 to TRBJ2-4; D is possibly TRBD2 (6 bases). Trimming took 3 bases from V and 4 from J, leaving 16 bases between them. The V gene's germline CDR1 is WSHSY and CDR2 SAAADI. This CDR3 comprises 16 residues. The CDR3 spells CASSDTREVGKNIQYF. The CDR3 DNA is TGCGCCAGCAGTGATACCAGGGAGGTCGGTAAAAACATTCAGTACTTC.

This clonotype occurred many times. The rearrangement joins TRBV24-1 to TRBJ2-3; 7 bases line up with TRBD1. Germline lookup yields CDR1 KGHDR and CDR2 SFDVKD. The CDR3 sequence is 14 residues long. The trim removed 4 bases at V and 8 bases at J, leaving 8 bases unmatched. The CDR3 sequence: CATSESTGWGTQYF. The DNA of the CDR3 is TGTGCCACCAGTGAATCGACAGGGTGGGGTACGCAGTATTTT.

This clonotype showed up many times. The chain has TRBV4-2 and TRBJ2-3; D gene uncertain. The germline CDR1 and CDR2 sequences are LGHNA and YNFKEQ. The CDR3 has 15 amino acids. Trimming shortened V by 0 bases and J by 0 bases, and 7 bases separated the two germline ends. DNA for the CDR3: TGTGCCAGCAGCCAAGATGGCCCCAGCACAGATACGCAGTATTTT. Translating it yields CASSQDGPSTDTQYF.

This clonotype came up many times. The chain carries TRBV23-1 and TRBJ2-5, with 8 bases matching TRBD1. TRBV23-1 is an ORF for which the function is uncertain. The CDR3 extends over 15 amino acids. The junction had 10 bases not matched to a gene; V was cut back by 7 bases and J by 3 bases. In nucleotides, the CDR3 is TGCGCCAGCACCTACCTTAAGGGACAGGAAGAGACCCAGTACTTC. It translates to CASTYLKGQEETQYF.

This clonotype was detected ten times or more. This chain links TRBV6-2 or TRBV6-3 with TRBJ1-6, with 7 bases matching TRBD1. CDR1 and CDR2 from the germline V gene are MNHEY and SVGEGT. The CDR3 runs 14 residues. The junction had 4 bases not matched to a gene; V was cut back by 5 bases and J by 6 bases. The CDR3 DNA reads as TGTGCCAGCAGTACAGGGGACTCTAATTCACCCCTCCACTTT. Amino acids: CASSTGDSNSPLHF.

This clonotype was seen repeatedly, ten times or more. The chain employs TRBV12-3 or TRBV12-4 and TRBJ2-7; tentatively, D is TRBD1 (5 bases). V lost 5 bases to trimming and J lost 3 bases, with 14 bases between them. CDR3 length: 14 residues. The CDR3 region is CASSIPTANYEQYF. The CDR3 DNA sequence: TGTGCCAGCAGTATCCCGACAGCGAACTACGAGCAGTACTTC.

This clonotype came up many times. The rearrangement links TRBV5-1 to TRBJ2-5, with 9 bases matching TRBD2. The CDR3 is 17 residues long. Germline CDR1 is SGHRS and CDR2 is YFSETQ. With V trimmed by 1 base and J by 1 base, 8 bases remained unmatched. The CDR3 reads CASSLSPAGGAQETQYF. DNA of the CDR3: TGCGCCAGCAGCTTGAGTCCAGCGGGGGGAGCCCAAGAGACCCAGTACTTC.

This clonotype was counted at least ten times. The chain links TRBV11-2 to TRBJ2-1, with D tentatively TRBD2 (5 bases). V lost 0 bases to trimming and J lost 8 bases, with 8 bases between them. This CDR3 has 13 amino acids. Per the germline V gene, CDR1 is SGHAT and CDR2 is FQNNGV. CDR3 DNA: TGTGCCAGCAGCTTAGAAGCCGGGGATGAGCAGTTCTTC. Encoded protein: CASSLEAGDEQFF.

This clonotype was seen ten or more times. This chain connects TRBV4-2 to TRBJ2-3; D gene uncertain. The CDR3 sequence is 16 residues long. Trimming took 0 bases from V and 2 from J, leaving 12 bases between them. CDR1 is LGHNA and CDR2 is YNFKEQ in the germline V gene. The chain's CDR3 is CASSQDRQTPTDTQYF. The CDR3 region has the DNA TGTGCCAGCAGCCAAGATCGCCAAACCCCCACAGATACGCAGTATTTT.

This clonotype occurred many times. This chain joins TRBV5-1 and TRBJ2-1, with 8 bases fitting TRBD2. Germline CDR1 SGHRS, CDR2 YFSETQ. Unmatched junction bases numbered 4, after V lost 2 bases and J lost 0 bases. The length of the CDR3 is 16 residues. The DNA of the CDR3 is TGCGCCAGCAGCTTAAACGGGGGGGCCTCCTACAATGAGCAGTTCTTC. As protein: CASSLNGGASYNEQFF.

This clonotype was observed at least ten times. J is TRBJ2-2 and V is TRBV7-2; 9 bases are a match to TRBD2. Germline V gives CDR1 SGHTA, CDR2 FQGNSA. This CDR3 contains 18 residues. After removal of 5 bases from V and 0 bases from J, the junction contained 10 bases not matched to a gene. CDR3 residues: CASSTWGSGGANTGELFF. The CDR3 DNA reads TGTGCCAGCAGCACTTGGGGTAGCGGGGGCGCGAACACCGGGGAGCTGTTTTTT.

There are many counts of this clonotype. This chain connects TRBV5-6 to TRBJ2-7, with D uncertain. V was shortened by 3 bases and J by 0 bases, with 16 bases between the two germline ends. CDR1 is SGHDT and CDR2 is YYEEEE in the germline V gene. The CDR3 loop spans 16 amino acids. The CDR3 loop reads CASSSSGIRTSYEQYV. The CDR3 bases are TGTGCCAGCAGCTCGTCTGGGATCCGAACCTCCTACGAGCAGTACGTC.

The table lists this clonotype with many counts. The CDR3 spells CASSLDRLFREKLFF. The CDR3 coding sequence is TGTGCCAGCAGCCTCGACAGGCTATTTCGGGAAAAACTGTTTTTT. This chain links TRBV7-9 with TRBJ1-4; possible D gene TRBD1, 6 bases. CDR1 is SEHNR and CDR2 is FQNEAQ in the germline V gene (reference sequence). The CDR3 runs to 15 residues. V dropped 5 bases and J dropped 8 bases, with 18 bases sitting between them.